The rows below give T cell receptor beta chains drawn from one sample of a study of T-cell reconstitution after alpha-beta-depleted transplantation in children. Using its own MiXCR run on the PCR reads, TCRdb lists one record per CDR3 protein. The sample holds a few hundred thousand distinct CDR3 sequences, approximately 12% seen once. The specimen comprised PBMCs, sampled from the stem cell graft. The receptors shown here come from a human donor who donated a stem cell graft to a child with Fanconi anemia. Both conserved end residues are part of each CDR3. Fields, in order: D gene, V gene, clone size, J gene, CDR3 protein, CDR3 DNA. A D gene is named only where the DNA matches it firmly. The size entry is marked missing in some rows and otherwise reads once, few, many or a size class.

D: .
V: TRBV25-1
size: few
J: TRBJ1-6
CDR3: CASSELGNSSPLHF
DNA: TGTGCCAGCAGTGAATTAGGCAATAGTTCACCCCTCCACTTT

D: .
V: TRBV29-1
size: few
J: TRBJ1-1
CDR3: CSVEVGGQGRRNTEAFF
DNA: TGCAGCGTTGAAGTAGGGGGGCAAGGCAGAAGGAACACTGAAGCTTTCTTT

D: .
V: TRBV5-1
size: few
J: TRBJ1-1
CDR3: CASRPLTENTEAFF
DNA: TGCGCCAGCAGACCCTTAACGGAGAACACTGAAGCTTTCTTT

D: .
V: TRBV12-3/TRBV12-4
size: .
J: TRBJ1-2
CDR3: CASSLGVSYGYTF
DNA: TGTGCCAGCAGCCTGGGCGTGTCCTATGGCTACACCTTC

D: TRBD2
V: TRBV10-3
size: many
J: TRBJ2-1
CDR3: CAISESASGGYEQFF
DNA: TGTGCCATCAGTGAGTCGGCTAGCGGGGGGTATGAGCAGTTCTTC

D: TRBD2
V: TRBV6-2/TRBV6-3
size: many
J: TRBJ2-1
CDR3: CASSLGGGLYEQFF
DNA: TGTGCCAGCAGTTTAGGCGGGGGGCTCTATGAGCAGTTCTTC

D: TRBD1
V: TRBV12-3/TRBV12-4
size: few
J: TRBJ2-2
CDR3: CASSPTDRANTGELFF
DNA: TGTGCCAGCAGTCCAACGGACAGGGCGAACACCGGGGAGCTGTTTTTT

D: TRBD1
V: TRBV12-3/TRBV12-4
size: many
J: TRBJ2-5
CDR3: CASGTGQETQYF
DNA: TGTGCCAGCGGGACAGGGCAAGAGACCCAGTACTTC

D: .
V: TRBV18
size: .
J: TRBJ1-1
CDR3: CASSPRGTVEAFF
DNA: TGTGCCAGCTCACCCAGAGGGACGGTTGAAGCTTTCTTT

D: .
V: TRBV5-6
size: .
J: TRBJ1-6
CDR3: CASSPTGLNSPLHF
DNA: TGTGCCAGCAGCCCGACAGGCTTGAATTCACCCCTCCACTTT

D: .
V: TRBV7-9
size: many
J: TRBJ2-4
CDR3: CASSLGGTGLAKNIQYF
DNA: TGTGCCAGCAGCTTAGGGGGGACGGGGCTAGCCAAAAACATTCAGTACTTC